This T cell receptor beta chain was identified in a study of regulatory T cells in long-lasting Graves disease. Documented time point: newly diagnosed GD, antithyroid drugs for less than 3 months. Extracted RNA from PBMCs served as the source of the TCR library. Arm-PCR with iRepertoire HTBI primers amplified the CDR3 regions for these TCR beta libraries. In TCRdb, the multiplex PCR reads were re-called with MiXCR into one record per CDR3 protein. The repertoire includes hundreds of thousands of distinct CDR3 sequences, roughly 15% of them detected once, and 15% to 20% sits in the top ten. Whole-study findings and limits: Lower TCR diversity characterized persistent Graves' patients relative to newly diagnosed patients.

With regard to this clonotype: No antigen is known for it.

This CDR3 has 12 amino acids. In germline, CDR1 is SNHLY, CDR2 FYNNEI. V was shortened by 7 bases and J by 5 bases, with 9 bases between the two germline ends. The sample was also linked to a second study, of T cells in Graves' hyperthyroidism and ophthalmopathy. That work contributes: Among thyroid clonotypes expanded above 0.001, most also appeared in blood.

This specimen was peripheral blood mononuclear cells (PBMCs), taken at new diagnosis, from a patient treated with antithyroid drugs. The chain couples TRBV2 to TRBJ2-1; D not certain. The source of this sequence is a woman aged 30 to 39 with Graves disease. CDR3 in amino acids: CASIWANNEQFF. CDR3 sequence (DNA): TGTGCCAGCATATGGGCGAACAATGAGCAGTTCTTC.